This record looks at one TCR beta chain sequence and its context. CDR3 length: 16 residues. Trimming removed 8 bases from V and 0 bases from J, with 17 bases in between. Germline CDR1 and CDR2: MGHRA and YSYEKL. These data are taken from a study of blood T cell repertoires in COVID-19. About the research overall: Donors in the United States, Italy and Spain gave samples during acute or convalescent COVID-19. PBMCs, B-cell-depleted T cells, or T cells provided the cDNA or gDNA that made up the material.

Produced via immunoSEQ multiplex PCR; TCRdb's table is partial and in-frame only. Here the sample spans fewer than 250,000 clones, almost 90% being singletons. Residents of 20 to 25 US areas, aged about 18 to 95 years, made up the participants. Participants classified as exposed had met a COVID-19 case within 2 weeks before study entry. Sample: PBMCs or T cells enriched from blood (not recorded which). This chain joins TRBV4-1 and TRBJ1-5; D is unresolved. This TCR derives from a man under 40 who had been exposed to COVID-19. The CDR3 bases are TGCGCCAGCGGCAGTCACAATGCCCTTAGCAATCAGCCCCAGCATTTT. Protein sequence: CASGSHNALSNQPQHF.